In this sample, the clone carrying this T cell receptor beta chain turned up many times. This entry is derived from a study of regulatory T cells in long-lasting Graves disease. The time point is: persistent/refractory GD, antithyroid drugs over 5 years with positive TRAb. The TCR library was prepared using RNA isolated from PBMCs. The authors diagnosed Graves' disease using American Thyroid Association guidelines. Libraries of TCR beta came from iRepertoire HTBI primers plus Arm-PCR of CDR3 regions. One entry per CDR3 protein results from TCRdb running MiXCR on the multiplex PCR reads. This sample has 400,000 to 600,000 distinct CDR3 sequences, with roughly 21% found just once. This receptor was taken from a female donor with Graves disease. Sequencing used peripheral blood mononuclear cells (PBMCs), obtained when the disease was refractory, from a patient treated with antithyroid drugs.

In DNA, the CDR3 is TGCGCCAGCAGCTTTGACGCCCCGGGGCCAAATTCACCCCTCCACTTT. Residues: CASSFDAPGPNSPLHF. This chain joins TRBV5-1 and TRBJ1-6; TRBD1 might be the D (5 bases). Germline V lookup: CDR1 SGHRS, CDR2 YFSETQ. This CDR3 spans 16 amino acids. V shed 2 bases and J shed 7 bases, with 16 bases lying between them.